This T cell receptor (beta chain) was sequenced during a study of blood T cell repertoires in COVID-19. Per the original methods: The authors estimated nucleated cell counts from reference gene primer amplification. Produced via immunoSEQ multiplex PCR; TCRdb's table is partial and in-frame only. The V and J calls and the clone size are those of that table, but D and trimming were determined from the DNA. The sample lists 200,000 to 250,000 clones; roughly 87% were seen once. Participant age was roughly 18 to 90 years, and participants resided in fewer than 30 US areas. This clone was found once. CDR1 MNHEY and CDR2 SVGAGI come from the germline V gene. This CDR3 is 14 amino acids long. V dropped 5 bases and J dropped 3 bases, with 13 bases sitting between them.

The sequencing input was PBMCs or T cells enriched from blood (not recorded which). The sequence derives from a man aged 18 to 35 with acute COVID-19. V usage is TRBV6-5 and J usage is TRBJ1-1; D gene unclear. For the CDR3, the DNA is TGTGCCAGCAGTATCGGGTGGGAGTACACTGAAGCTTTCTTT. Translation gives CASSIGWEYTEAFF.